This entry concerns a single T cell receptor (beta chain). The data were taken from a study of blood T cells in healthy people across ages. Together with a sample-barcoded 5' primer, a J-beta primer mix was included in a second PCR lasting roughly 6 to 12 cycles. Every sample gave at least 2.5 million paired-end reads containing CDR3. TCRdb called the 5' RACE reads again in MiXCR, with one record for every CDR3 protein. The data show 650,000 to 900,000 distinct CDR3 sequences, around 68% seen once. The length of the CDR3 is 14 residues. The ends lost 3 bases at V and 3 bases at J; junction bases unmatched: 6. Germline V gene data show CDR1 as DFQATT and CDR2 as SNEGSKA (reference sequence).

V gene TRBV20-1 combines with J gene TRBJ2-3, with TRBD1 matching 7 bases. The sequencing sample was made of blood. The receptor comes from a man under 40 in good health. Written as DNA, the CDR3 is TGCAGTGCTAGGGGGACAGAAAGGACAGATACGCAGTATTTT. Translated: CSARGTERTDTQYF.